Sequencing of this T cell receptor (beta chain) was carried out in a study of T-cell reconstitution after alpha-beta-depleted transplantation in children. Study observations and caveats: Elevated TCRbeta diversity at day 60 was traced, in some patients, to surviving recipient T cells and thymic progenitors. T cells produced anew were the main source of T-cell counts and diversity one year after transplant. As was reported, about two months after transplant, alpha-beta T cells came from several hundred expanded graft clones.

A remark on this clonotype: Its antigen is not known.

The ends were cut back, 4 bases at V and 5 bases at J, with 24 bases in the middle. CDR1 is DFQATT, CDR2 SNEGSKA, per germline (reference sequence). This CDR3 spans 16 amino acids. The library targeted TCRbeta and was prepared with unique molecular identifiers. TCRdb re-derived calls from the PCR reads in MiXCR, one entry per CDR3 protein. The sample has around 580,000 distinct CDR3 sequences; 20% to 30% are singletons. The clonotype was recovered from a boy in the first two years of life with Wiskott-Aldrich syndrome, due to receive a stem cell transplant. This sample comprised PBMCs, obtained before TCRalphabeta/CD19-depleted stem cell transplant. V is TRBV20-1 and J is TRBJ2-7; D uncertain. This CDR3 reads CSAIRSRTPDGNEQYF. The CDR3 DNA reads as TGCAGTGCTATTCGATCAAGGACCCCGGACGGAAACGAGCAGTACTTC.